The entry that follows covers one T cell receptor (beta chain) sequence. Antigen specificity is unknown. This sample's time point: newly diagnosed GD, antithyroid drugs for less than 3 months. The authors made the TCR library using RNA they extracted from PBMCs. CDR3 regions were amplified by Arm-PCR using iRepertoire HTBI primers to build TCR beta libraries. TCRdb re-called the multiplex PCR reads with MiXCR, one entry per CDR3 protein. The sample has about 440,000 distinct CDR3 sequences; 15% to 20% are singletons. The V and J ends lost 8 bases and 2 bases respectively, with 19 bases between them. CDR1 is MDHEN and CDR2 is SYDVKM in the germline V gene. This CDR3 spans 17 amino acids. This specimen comes from a study of regulatory T cells in long-lasting Graves disease. Study background: Those Graves' patients who were newly diagnosed had been on antithyroid drugs under 3 months. Study-wide results and limits: Repertoires from persistent disease leaned toward TRBV28, TRBJ1-2 and TRBJ2-5.

These data also featured in a second study, about T cells in Graves' hyperthyroidism and ophthalmopathy. From that report: Primed by the HTBI set, a first-round RT-PCR was run on the TCR CDR3. Blood held most thyroid clonotypes expanded above 0.001 frequency.

This chain joins TRBV28 and TRBJ2-6; D ambiguous. Source: peripheral blood mononuclear cells (PBMCs), taken at new diagnosis, from a patient treated with antithyroid drugs. The source is a woman aged 18-29 years with Graves disease. This CDR3 reads CASRQPYRATGANVLTF. In DNA, the CDR3 is TGTGCCAGCCGCCAACCCTATAGGGCTACTGGGGCCAACGTCCTGACTTTC.